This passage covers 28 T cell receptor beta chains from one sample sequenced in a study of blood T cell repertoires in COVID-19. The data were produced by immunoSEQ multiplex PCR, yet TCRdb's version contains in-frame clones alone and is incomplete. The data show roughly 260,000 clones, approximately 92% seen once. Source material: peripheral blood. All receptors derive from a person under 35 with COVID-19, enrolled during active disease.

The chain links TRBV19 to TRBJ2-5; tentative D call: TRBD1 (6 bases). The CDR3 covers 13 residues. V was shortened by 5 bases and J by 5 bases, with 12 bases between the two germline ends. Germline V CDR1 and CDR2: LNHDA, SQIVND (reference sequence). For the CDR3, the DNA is TGTGCCAGTAGTTCTAGGGGGTTGGAGACCCAGTACTTC. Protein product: CASSSRGLETQYF.

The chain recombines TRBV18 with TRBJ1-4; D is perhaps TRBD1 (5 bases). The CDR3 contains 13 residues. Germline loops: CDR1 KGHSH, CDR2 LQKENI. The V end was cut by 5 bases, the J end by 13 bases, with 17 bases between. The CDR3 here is CASSAGPIVGLFF. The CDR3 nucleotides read TGTGCCAGCTCAGCGGGACCGATCGTTGGACTGTTTTTT. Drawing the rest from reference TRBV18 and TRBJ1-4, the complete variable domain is NAGVMQNPRHLVRRRGQEARLRCSPMKGHSHVYWYRQLPEEGLKFMVYLQKENIIDESGMPKERFSAEFPKEGPSILRIQQVVRGDSAAYFCASSAGPIVGLFFGSGTQLSVL.

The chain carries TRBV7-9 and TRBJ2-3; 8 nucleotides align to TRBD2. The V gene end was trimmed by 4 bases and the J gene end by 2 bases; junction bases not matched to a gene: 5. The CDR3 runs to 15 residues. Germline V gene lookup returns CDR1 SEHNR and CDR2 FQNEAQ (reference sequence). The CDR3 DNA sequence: TGTGCCAGCAGCTCGGGACTAGTGTCCACAGATACGCAGTATTTT. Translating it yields CASSSGLVSTDTQYF. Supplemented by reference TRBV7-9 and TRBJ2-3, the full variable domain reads DTGVSQNPRHKITKRGQNVTFRCDPISEHNRLYWYRQTLGQGPEFLTYFQNEAQLEKSRLLSDRFSAERPKGSFSTLEIQRTEQGDSAMYLCASSSGLVSTDTQYFGPGTRLTVL.

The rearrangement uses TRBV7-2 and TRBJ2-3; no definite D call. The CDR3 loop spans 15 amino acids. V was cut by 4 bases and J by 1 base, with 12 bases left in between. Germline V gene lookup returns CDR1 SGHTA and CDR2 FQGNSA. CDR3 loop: CASSSLAIGTDTQYF. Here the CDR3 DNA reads TGTGCCAGCAGCTCGTTAGCTATCGGCACAGATACGCAGTATTTT.

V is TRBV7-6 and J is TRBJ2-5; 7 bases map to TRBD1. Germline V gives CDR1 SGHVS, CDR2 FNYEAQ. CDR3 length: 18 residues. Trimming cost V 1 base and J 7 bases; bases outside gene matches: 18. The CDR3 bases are TGTGCCAGCAGCTTAGGGGACAGCACTGTCCCACAGGTGGGGACCCAGTACTTC. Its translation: CASSLGDSTVPQVGTQYF.

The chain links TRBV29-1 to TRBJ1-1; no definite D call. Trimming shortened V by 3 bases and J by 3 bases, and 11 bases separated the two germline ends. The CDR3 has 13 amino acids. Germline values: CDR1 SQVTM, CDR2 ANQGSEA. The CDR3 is CSVDGIGDTEAFF. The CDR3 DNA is TGCAGCGTTGATGGGATCGGGGACACTGAAGCTTTCTTT.

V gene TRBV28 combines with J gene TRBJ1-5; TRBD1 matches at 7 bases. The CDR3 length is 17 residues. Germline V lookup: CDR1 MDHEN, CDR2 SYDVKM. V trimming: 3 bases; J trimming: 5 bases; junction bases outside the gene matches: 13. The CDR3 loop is CASSFRQGGGWDQPQHF. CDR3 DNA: TGTGCCAGCAGTTTCAGACAGGGTGGTGGGTGGGATCAGCCCCAGCATTTT.

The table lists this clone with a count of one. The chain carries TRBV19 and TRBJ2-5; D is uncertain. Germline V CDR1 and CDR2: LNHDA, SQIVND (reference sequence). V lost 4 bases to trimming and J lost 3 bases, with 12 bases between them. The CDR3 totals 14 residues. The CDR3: CASSTSQLEETQYF. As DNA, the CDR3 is TGTGCCAGTAGTACCTCCCAGTTGGAAGAGACCCAGTACTTC.

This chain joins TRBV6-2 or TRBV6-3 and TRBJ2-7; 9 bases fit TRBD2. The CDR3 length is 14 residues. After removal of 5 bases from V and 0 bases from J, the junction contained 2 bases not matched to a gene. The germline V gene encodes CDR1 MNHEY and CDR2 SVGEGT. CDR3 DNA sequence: TGTGCCAGCAGTGGGGGACTAGCCTCCTACGAGCAGTACTTC. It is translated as CASSGGLASYEQYF.

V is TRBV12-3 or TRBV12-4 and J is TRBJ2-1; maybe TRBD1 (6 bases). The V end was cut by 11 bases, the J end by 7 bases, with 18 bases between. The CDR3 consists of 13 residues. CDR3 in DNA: TGTGCCCTCACGCGGCAGGGGATAAATGAGCAGTTCTTC. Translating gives CALTRQGINEQFF.

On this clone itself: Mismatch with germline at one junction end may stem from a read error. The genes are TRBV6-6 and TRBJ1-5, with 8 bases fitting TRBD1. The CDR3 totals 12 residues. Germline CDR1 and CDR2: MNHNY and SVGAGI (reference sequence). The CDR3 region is CATKPTGAPLHF. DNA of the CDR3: TGTGCCACCAAACCGACAGGGGCCCCCCTGCATTTT.

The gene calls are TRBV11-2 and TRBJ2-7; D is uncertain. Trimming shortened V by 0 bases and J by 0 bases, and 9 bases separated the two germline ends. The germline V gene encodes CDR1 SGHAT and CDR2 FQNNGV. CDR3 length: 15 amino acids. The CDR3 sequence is CASSLEYISSYEQYF. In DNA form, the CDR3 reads TGTGCCAGCAGCTTAGAATACATTTCCTCCTACGAGCAGTACTTC.

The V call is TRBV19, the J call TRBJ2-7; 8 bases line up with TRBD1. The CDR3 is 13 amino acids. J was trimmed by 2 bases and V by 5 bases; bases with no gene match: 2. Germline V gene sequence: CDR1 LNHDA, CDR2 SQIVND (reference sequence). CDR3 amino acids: CASSPGQAYEQYF. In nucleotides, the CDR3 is TGTGCCAGTAGTCCGGGACAGGCCTACGAGCAGTACTTC.

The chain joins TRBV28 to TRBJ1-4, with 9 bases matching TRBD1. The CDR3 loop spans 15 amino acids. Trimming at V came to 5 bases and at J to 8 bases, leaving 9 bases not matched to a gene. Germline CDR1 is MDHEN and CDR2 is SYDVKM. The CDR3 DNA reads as TGTGCCAGCAGTCACCCGACAGGGGGGCAAGAAAAACTGTTTTTT. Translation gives CASSHPTGGQEKLFF.

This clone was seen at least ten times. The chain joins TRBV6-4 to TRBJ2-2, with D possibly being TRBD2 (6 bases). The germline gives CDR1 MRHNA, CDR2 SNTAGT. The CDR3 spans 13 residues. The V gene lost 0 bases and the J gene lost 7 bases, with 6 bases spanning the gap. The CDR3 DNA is TGTGCCAGCAGTGACTCGACTAGCGGGGAGCTGTTTTTT. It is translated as CASSDSTSGELFF.

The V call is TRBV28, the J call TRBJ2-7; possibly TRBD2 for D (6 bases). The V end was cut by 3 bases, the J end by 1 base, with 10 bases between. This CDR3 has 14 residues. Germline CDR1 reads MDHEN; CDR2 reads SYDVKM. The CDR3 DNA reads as TGTGCCAGCAGTTTCTCGGGGGTTTCCTACGAGCAGTACTTC. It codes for CASSFSGVSYEQYF.

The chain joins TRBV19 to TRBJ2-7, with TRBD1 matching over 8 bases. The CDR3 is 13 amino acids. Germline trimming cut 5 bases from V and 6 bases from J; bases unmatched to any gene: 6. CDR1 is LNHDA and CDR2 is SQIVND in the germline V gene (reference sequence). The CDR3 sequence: CASSWTGQSEQYF. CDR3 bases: TGTGCCAGTAGTTGGACAGGGCAAAGCGAGCAGTACTTC.

CDR3 bases: TGTGCCAGCAGTGAACTTGCAGGGGTCCCCCACGAGCAGTACTTC. Its translation is CASSELAGVPHEQYF. The chain employs TRBV2 and TRBJ2-7; D perhaps matches TRBD1 (6 bases). Trimming pared 2 bases from V and 5 bases from J, leaving 16 bases between. The CDR3 contains 15 residues. Germline-derived CDR1 and CDR2 are SNHLY and FYNNEI.

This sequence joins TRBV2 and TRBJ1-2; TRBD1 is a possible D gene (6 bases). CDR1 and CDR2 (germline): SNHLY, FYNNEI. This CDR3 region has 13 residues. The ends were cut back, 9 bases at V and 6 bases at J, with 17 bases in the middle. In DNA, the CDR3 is TGTGCCAGGCCTAGGGACAAGGACGATGGCTACACCTTC. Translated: CARPRDKDDGYTF.

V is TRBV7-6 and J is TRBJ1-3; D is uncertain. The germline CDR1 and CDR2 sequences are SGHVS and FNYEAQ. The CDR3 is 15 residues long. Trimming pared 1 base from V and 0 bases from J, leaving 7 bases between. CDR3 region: CASSLVGSSGNTIYF. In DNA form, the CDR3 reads TGTGCCAGCAGCTTAGTGGGGAGCTCTGGAAACACCATATATTTT.

The CDR3 is CASSYRTGAGETQYF. CDR3 coding DNA: TGTGCCAGCAGCTACCGAACGGGAGCGGGGGAGACCCAGTACTTC. The chain recombines TRBV11-2 with TRBJ2-5; TRBD2 matches 7 bases. The trim removed 4 bases at V and 5 bases at J, leaving 10 bases unmatched. Germline V gene lookup returns CDR1 SGHAT and CDR2 FQNNGV. The CDR3 is made up of 15 amino acids. Looking up the rest from reference TRBV11-2 and TRBJ2-5 gives the full variable domain: EAGVAQSPRYKIIEKRQSVAFWCNPISGHATLYWYQQILGQGPKLLIQFQNNGVVDDSQLPKDRFSAERLKGVDSTLKIQPAKLEDSAVYLCASSYRTGAGETQYFGPGTRLLVL.

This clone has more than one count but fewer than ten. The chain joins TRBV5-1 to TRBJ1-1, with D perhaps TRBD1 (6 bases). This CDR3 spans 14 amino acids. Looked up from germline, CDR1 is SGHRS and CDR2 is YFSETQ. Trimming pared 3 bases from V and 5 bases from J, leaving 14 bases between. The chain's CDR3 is CASSSGATYTEAFF. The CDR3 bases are TGCGCCAGCAGCTCAGGGGCCACTTATACTGAAGCTTTCTTT.

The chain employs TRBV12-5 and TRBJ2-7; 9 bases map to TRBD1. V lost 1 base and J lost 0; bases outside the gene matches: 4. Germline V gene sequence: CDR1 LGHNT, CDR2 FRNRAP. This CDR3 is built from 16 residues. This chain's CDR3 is CASGLGDRASSYEQYF. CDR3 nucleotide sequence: TGTGCTAGTGGTTTGGGGGACAGGGCAAGCTCCTACGAGCAGTACTTC.

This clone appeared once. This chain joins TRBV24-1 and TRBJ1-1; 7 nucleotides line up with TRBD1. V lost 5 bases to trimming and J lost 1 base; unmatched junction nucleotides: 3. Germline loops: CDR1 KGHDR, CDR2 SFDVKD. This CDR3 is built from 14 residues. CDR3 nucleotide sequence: TGTGCCACCAGTGCGACAGGGCCGAACACTGAAGCTTTCTTT. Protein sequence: CATSATGPNTEAFF.

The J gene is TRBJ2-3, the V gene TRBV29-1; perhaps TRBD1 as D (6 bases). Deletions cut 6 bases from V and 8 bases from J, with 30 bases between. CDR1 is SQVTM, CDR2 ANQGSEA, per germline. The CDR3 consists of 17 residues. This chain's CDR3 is CSVQEEYLGHFYFTQYF. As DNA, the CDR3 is TGCAGCGTCCAGGAGGAATACCTGGGACATTTTTATTTTACGCAGTATTTT.

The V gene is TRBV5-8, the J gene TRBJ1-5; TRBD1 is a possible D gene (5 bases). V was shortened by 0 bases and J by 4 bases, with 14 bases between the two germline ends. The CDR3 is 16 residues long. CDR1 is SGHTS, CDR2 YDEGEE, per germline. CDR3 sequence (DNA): TGTGCCAGCAGCTTGGATGGGGCAGGAGCAAATCAGCCCCAGCATTTT. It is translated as CASSLDGAGANQPQHF.

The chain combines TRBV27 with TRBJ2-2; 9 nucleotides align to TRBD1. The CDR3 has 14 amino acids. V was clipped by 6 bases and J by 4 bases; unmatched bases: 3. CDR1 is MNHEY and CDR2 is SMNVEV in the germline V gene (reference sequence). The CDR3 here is CASRGTGFTGELFF. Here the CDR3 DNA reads TGTGCCAGCAGAGGGACAGGGTTCACCGGGGAGCTGTTTTTT.

The CDR3 loop reads CASSSGTDYGYTF. In DNA, the CDR3 is TGTGCCAGTAGTTCCGGGACAGACTATGGCTACACCTTC. The chain employs TRBV19 and TRBJ1-2; 7 bases are shared with TRBD1. Trimming removed 5 bases from V and 3 bases from J; junction bases left unmatched: 3. Germline V gene sequence: CDR1 LNHDA, CDR2 SQIVND (reference sequence). This CDR3 spans 13 amino acids.